Shown below are 13 T cell receptor beta chains from a single sample sequenced in a study of T-cell reconstitution after alpha-beta-depleted transplantation in children. For TCRbeta, the library was prepared with unique molecular identifiers. Each CDR3 protein gets one entry after TCRdb re-called the PCR reads with MiXCR. The sample yields about 200,000 distinct CDR3 sequences, around 7.7% seen once. The sample consisted of PBMCs, mostly from graft donor cells, taken 360 days after TCRalphabeta/CD19-depleted stem cell transplant. All receptors derive from a male patient aged 2-10 years who had a stem cell transplant for acute myeloid leukemia, so the T cells may come from the graft donor.

The chain links TRBV11-2 to TRBJ2-1; a possible D gene is TRBD2 (5 bases). This CDR3 spans 12 amino acids. The germline V gene has CDR1 SGHAT and CDR2 FQNNGV. The V end was cut by 1 base, the J end by 9 bases, with 7 bases between. The CDR3 coding sequence is TGTGCCAGCAGCTTAGGGCGGGCTGAGCAGTTCTTC. This translates into CASSLGRAEQFF.

This clonotype was seen many times. CDR3 sequence: CASSFGESYEQYV. For the CDR3, the DNA is TGCGCCAGCAGCTTCGGGGAATCCTACGAGCAGTACGTC. The rearrangement joins TRBV5-1 to TRBJ2-7, with D tentatively TRBD2 (5 bases). Looked up from germline, CDR1 is SGHRS and CDR2 is YFSETQ. The CDR3 runs 13 residues. The V end was cut by 2 bases, the J end by 1 base, with 7 bases between.

This clonotype turned up a few times. The chain joins TRBV20-1 to TRBJ1-5; D gene ambiguous. The germline V and J ends were trimmed by 5 bases and 3 bases, with 14 bases remaining between them. Germline V gene lookup returns CDR1 DFQATT and CDR2 SNEGSKA (reference sequence). This CDR3 has 14 residues. The CDR3 reads CSALRGTANQPQHF. The CDR3 DNA reads TGCAGTGCTCTCCGCGGCACAGCCAATCAGCCCCAGCATTTT.

This clonotype has more than one count but fewer than ten. This chain joins TRBV4-2 and TRBJ2-7; 10 bases align to TRBD2. This CDR3 comprises 14 residues. Germline-derived CDR1 and CDR2 are LGHNA and YNFKEQ. Trimming at V came to 4 bases and at J to 5 bases, leaving 5 bases not matched to a gene. CDR3 sequence: CASSPLAGGNEQYF. CDR3 bases: TGTGCCAGCAGCCCCTTAGCGGGAGGCAACGAGCAGTACTTC.

This clonotype was counted many times. As DNA, the CDR3 is TGTGCCATCAGTGGGCGGACAGGGACGCAGTTCTTC. As protein: CAISGRTGTQFF. This chain joins TRBV10-3 and TRBJ2-1, with TRBD1 matching 8 bases. This CDR3 has 12 amino acids. V gave up 4 bases and J gave up 12 bases; unmatched junction bases: 5. The germline V gene has CDR1 ENHRY and CDR2 SYGVKD.

The chain combines TRBV5-1 with TRBJ2-7, with TRBD1 matching over 12 bases. This CDR3 is built from 16 residues. J was trimmed by 5 bases and V by 5 bases; bases with no gene match: 11. CDR1 and CDR2 from the germline V gene are SGHRS and YFSETQ. CDR3: CASSHDFGTGGNEQYF. Here the CDR3 DNA reads TGCGCCAGCAGTCATGACTTTGGGACAGGGGGCAACGAGCAGTACTTC. The variable domain in full, with the rest retrieved from reference TRBV5-1 and TRBJ2-7, is KAGVTQTPRYLIKTRGQQVTLSCSPISGHRSVSWYQQTPGQGLQFLFEYFSETQRNKGNFPGRFSGRQFSNSRSEMNVSTLELGDSALYLCASSHDFGTGGNEQYFGPGTRLTVT.

The J gene is TRBJ1-5, the V gene TRBV20-1, with a tentative D call TRBD1 (5 bases). Germline V gene lookup returns CDR1 DFQATT and CDR2 SNEGSKA (reference sequence). This CDR3 is built from 12 residues. V lost 3 bases and J lost 5, with 8 bases in between. Here the CDR3 reads CSARVRDQPQHF. The CDR3 DNA sequence: TGCAGTGCTAGGGTCAGGGATCAGCCCCAGCATTTT.

This clonotype was seen at least ten times. V and J are TRBV24-1 and TRBJ2-7; D not resolved. Germline values: CDR1 KGHDR, CDR2 SFDVKD. V dropped 1 base and J dropped 0 bases, with 0 bases sitting between them. The CDR3 consists of 12 residues. CDR3 in amino acids: CATSDFSYEQYF. CDR3 in DNA: TGTGCCACCAGTGATTTCTCCTACGAGCAGTACTTC.

This clonotype was seen repeatedly, ten times or more. The rearrangement uses TRBV10-3 and TRBJ2-7, with D hard to call. Trimming took off 6 bases at V and 0 bases at J, with 9 bases between the two ends. This CDR3 comprises 13 residues. CDR1 is ENHRY, CDR2 SYGVKD, per germline. The CDR3 here is CAISLRSSYEQYF. The CDR3 nucleotides are TGTGCCATCAGCCTCCGTAGCTCCTACGAGCAGTACTTC.

This clonotype was recorded at least ten times. The chain uses TRBV6-2 or TRBV6-3 and TRBJ2-2; D tentatively reads TRBD1 or TRBD2 (5 bases each). V lost 0 bases and J 3 bases, leaving 8 bases between the germline ends. Germline-derived CDR1 and CDR2 are MNHEY and SVGEGT. The CDR3 runs 15 residues. CDR3 in amino acids: CASSYSREYTGELFF. The DNA of the CDR3 is TGTGCCAGCAGTTACTCCAGGGAGTACACCGGGGAGCTGTTTTTT.

A few counts support this clonotype. This chain links TRBV20-1 with TRBJ2-7, with TRBD1 matching over 7 bases. The CDR3 runs to 14 residues. V was pared by 3 bases and J by 0 bases, with 5 bases of the junction left unmatched. Germline loops: CDR1 DFQATT, CDR2 SNEGSKA (reference sequence). The CDR3 spells CSASLTGHSYEQYF. The CDR3 bases are TGCAGTGCTAGCCTGACAGGGCACTCCTACGAGCAGTACTTC.

This clonotype was counted at least ten times. The rearrangement uses TRBV20-1 and TRBJ2-3; D is unresolved. The length of the CDR3 is 13 residues. Germline V CDR1 and CDR2: DFQATT, SNEGSKA (reference sequence). Trimming took 6 bases from V and 1 from J, leaving 11 bases between them. CDR3 in amino acids: CSARSEGTDTQYF. The CDR3 coding sequence is TGCAGTGCGAGATCCGAGGGCACAGATACGCAGTATTTT.

This clonotype showed up many times. The chain has TRBV29-1 and TRBJ2-1; D is unresolved. Trimming shortened V by 6 bases and J by 5 bases, and 2 bases separated the two germline ends. CDR1 and CDR2 (germline): SQVTM, ANQGSEA. This CDR3 contains 9 residues. CDR3 DNA sequence: TGCAGCGTCCACAATGAGCAGTTCTTC. Its translation: CSVHNEQFF.